These 19 T cell receptor beta chains were all obtained from the same sample, sequenced in a study of blood T cell repertoires in COVID-19. This table comes from immunoSEQ multiplex PCR, and its TCRdb copy is limited to in-frame clones, with some not included. This sample carries roughly 43,000 clones, about nine tenths of them seen once, and the ten largest clones take more than 15%. Sequenced sample: peripheral blood. The receptors here all came from a human donor in a cohort sampled during active COVID-19.

V and J are TRBV19 and TRBJ1-5; perhaps TRBD1 as D (5 bases). The V and J ends lost 9 bases and 7 bases respectively, with 22 bases between them. Germline CDR1 is LNHDA and CDR2 is SQIVND (reference sequence). This CDR3 has 15 amino acids. The CDR3 bases are TGTGCCAGCCACATAGGGTTCAGGGAGGGCCAGCCCCAGCATTTT. The encoded protein is CASHIGFREGQPQHF.

This sequence joins TRBV5-6 and TRBJ1-2; TRBD1 is a possible D gene (6 bases). CDR1 is SGHDT and CDR2 is YYEEEE in the germline V gene. Deletions cut 1 base from V and 6 bases from J, with 16 bases between. The CDR3 loop spans 15 amino acids. The CDR3 loop reads CASSLRDTRFHGYTF. The CDR3 coding sequence is TGTGCCAGCAGCTTGAGGGACACACGGTTCCATGGCTACACCTTC.

The chain employs TRBV7-9 and TRBJ2-7; D is ambiguous. Trimming took off 1 base at V and 3 bases at J, with 10 bases between the two ends. Germline values: CDR1 SEHNR, CDR2 FQNEAQ (reference sequence). This CDR3 comprises 14 residues. CDR3 region: CASSLEMRYYEQYF. The CDR3 region has the DNA TGTGCCAGCAGCTTAGAGATGCGGTACTACGAGCAGTACTTC.

The chain couples TRBV5-6 to TRBJ1-5; D is undetermined. The CDR3 runs 15 residues. Per the germline V gene, CDR1 is SGHDT and CDR2 is YYEEEE. V lost 3 bases and J lost 7, with 17 bases in between. The CDR3 loop reads CASSSRLLSGQPQHF. The CDR3 DNA is TGTGCCAGCAGCTCCCGACTCCTTAGCGGGCAGCCCCAGCATTTT.

Notes on this clone: Other DNA sequences of this sample code for an identical CDR3. The chain carries TRBV19 and TRBJ2-7; D perhaps matches TRBD1 (5 bases). The V end lost 1 base, the J end lost 1 base, and 8 bases lay between the germline ends. This CDR3 comprises 14 residues. Germline V gene lookup returns CDR1 LNHDA and CDR2 SQIVND (reference sequence). The CDR3 reads CASSIGQGSYEQYF. CDR3 nucleotide sequence: TGTGCCAGTAGTATAGGTCAGGGATCCTACGAGCAGTACTTC.

This sequence joins TRBV28 and TRBJ2-1; 10 positions match TRBD1. The V gene's germline CDR1 is MDHEN and CDR2 SYDVKM. CDR3 length: 13 residues. Losses at the gene ends were 6 bases for V and 8 bases for J; bases not matched to a gene: 4. This CDR3 reads CASSKTGGYEQFF. CDR3 sequence (DNA): TGTGCCAGCAGCAAGACAGGGGGCTATGAGCAGTTCTTC.

V and J are TRBV27 and TRBJ2-7, with TRBD2 identical over 12 bases. The junction had 7 bases not matched to a gene; V was cut back by 7 bases and J by 6 bases. The germline V gene has CDR1 MNHEY and CDR2 SMNVEV (reference sequence). CDR3 length: 14 residues. The CDR3 region has the DNA TGTGCCAGCACCCTAGCGGGAGGGCCGGGCGAGCAGTACTTC. This encodes CASTLAGGPGEQYF.

This chain uses TRBV9 with TRBJ2-1, with TRBD2 matching over 11 bases. Germline assignment: CDR1 SGDLS and CDR2 YYNGEE. The CDR3 is 15 residues long. J lost 7 bases, V lost 7 bases, and 10 bases had no gene match. The CDR3 reads CASASGRTFSNEQFF. CDR3 coding DNA: TGTGCCAGCGCTAGCGGGAGGACTTTTTCGAATGAGCAGTTCTTC.

V gene TRBV12-3 or TRBV12-4 combines with J gene TRBJ1-3, with unresolved D. V gave up 3 bases and J gave up 7 bases, with 4 bases separating them. The CDR3 runs to 11 residues. DNA for the CDR3: TGTGCCAGCAGTTTTGAGAACACCATATATTTT. Its protein product is CASSFENTIYF.

V gene TRBV6-5 combines with J gene TRBJ2-5; 8 nucleotides match TRBD2. The CDR3 is 15 residues long. The V and J ends lost 7 bases and 4 bases, in that order; junction bases with no gene match: 11. CDR1 and CDR2 (germline): MNHEY, SVGAGI. CDR3 in DNA: TGTGCCAGCAACCTACGGGGGGGCGAGTTAGAGACCCAGTACTTC. This gives the protein CASNLRGGELETQYF.

This clone was observed a few times. The chain employs TRBV19 and TRBJ1-4; a possible D gene is TRBD1 (5 bases). In germline, CDR1 is LNHDA, CDR2 SQIVND (reference sequence). Between the trimmed V and J ends, which lost 5 bases and 8 bases, there was a span of 18 bases. The CDR3 has 15 residues. The CDR3 loop is CASSSGGVRGEKLFF. CDR3 DNA sequence: TGTGCCAGTAGTTCGGGAGGGGTCCGGGGCGAAAAACTGTTTTTT.

The rearrangement joins TRBV13 to TRBJ2-3; 9 nucleotides align to TRBD1. Losses at the gene ends were 8 bases for V and 2 bases for J; bases not matched to a gene: 8. Germline-derived CDR1 and CDR2 are PRHDT and FYEKMQ (reference sequence). The CDR3 has 15 amino acids. The CDR3 reads CASLIQGAPTDTQYF. The CDR3 region has the DNA TGTGCCAGCCTAATACAGGGGGCGCCCACAGATACGCAGTATTTT.

The chain is built from TRBV27 and TRBJ1-5; TRBD1 might be the D (5 bases). V was shortened by 4 bases and J by 3 bases, with 16 bases between the two germline ends. Germline V gene lookup returns CDR1 MNHEY and CDR2 SMNVEV (reference sequence). The CDR3 spans 16 residues. The CDR3 coding sequence is TGTGCCAGCAGTTCCATATTTCCGGGACTCAATCAGCCCCAGCATTTT. This gives the protein CASSSIFPGLNQPQHF.

V gene TRBV6-5 combines with J gene TRBJ2-2; D is perhaps TRBD1 (6 bases). The CDR3 extends over 12 amino acids. V was cut by 6 bases and J by 8 bases, with 10 bases left in between. Germline loops: CDR1 MNHEY, CDR2 SVGAGI. The CDR3 coding sequence is TGTGCCAGCAGACTAGGGACAGGGGAGCTGTTTTTT. It codes for CASRLGTGELFF.

This chain connects TRBV9 to TRBJ1-2; 10 bases line up with TRBD1. Germline CDR1 is SGDLS and CDR2 is YYNGEE. V lost 5 bases, J lost 7 bases, and 11 bases stayed unmatched. The CDR3 contains 15 residues. CDR3 nucleotide sequence: TGTGCCAGCAGTCAGCCGGGACAGGGGTTGAGTGGCTACACCTTC. Protein: CASSQPGQGLSGYTF.

This clone has only a few counts. CDR3 sequence reads: CASSLGRATGNTIYF. CDR3 in DNA: TGTGCCAGCAGTTTGGGGCGCGCTACGGGAAACACCATATATTTT. This rearrangement joins TRBV28 to TRBJ1-3; a weak D match, TRBD1 (5 bases). This CDR3 has 15 residues. Germline CDR1 MDHEN, CDR2 SYDVKM. Between the trimmed V and J ends, which lost 3 bases and 4 bases, there was a span of 13 bases.

The gene calls are TRBV15 and TRBJ2-3; possible D gene TRBD1, 6 bases. Germline V gene data show CDR1 as LNHNV and CDR2 as YYDKDF (reference sequence). The CDR3 spans 16 residues. Trimming cost V 6 bases and J 2 bases, with 18 bases left between them. The CDR3 reads CATRARGGGITDTQYF. CDR3 DNA sequence: TGTGCCACCAGAGCCAGGGGCGGTGGTATCACAGATACGCAGTATTTT.

The chain couples TRBV5-4 to TRBJ2-7; 10 bases agree with TRBD1. The CDR3 length is 12 residues. Germline lookup yields CDR1 SGHNT and CDR2 YYREEE (reference sequence). J lost 6 bases, V lost 3 bases, and 0 bases had no gene match. CDR3 nucleotides: TGTGCCAGCAGCTGGGACAGGGGCGAGCAGTACTTC. Translating it yields CASSWDRGEQYF.

The rearrangement joins TRBV7-3 to TRBJ2-2; D perhaps matches TRBD2 (7 bases). The CDR3 length is 15 residues. V was shortened by 2 bases and J by 5 bases, with 12 bases between the two germline ends. Germline values: CDR1 SGHTA, CDR2 FQGTGA. Here the CDR3 DNA reads TGTGCCAGCAGCTTAGGCAGGGGAGGGACCGGGGAGCTGTTTTTT. This codes for CASSLGRGGTGELFF.